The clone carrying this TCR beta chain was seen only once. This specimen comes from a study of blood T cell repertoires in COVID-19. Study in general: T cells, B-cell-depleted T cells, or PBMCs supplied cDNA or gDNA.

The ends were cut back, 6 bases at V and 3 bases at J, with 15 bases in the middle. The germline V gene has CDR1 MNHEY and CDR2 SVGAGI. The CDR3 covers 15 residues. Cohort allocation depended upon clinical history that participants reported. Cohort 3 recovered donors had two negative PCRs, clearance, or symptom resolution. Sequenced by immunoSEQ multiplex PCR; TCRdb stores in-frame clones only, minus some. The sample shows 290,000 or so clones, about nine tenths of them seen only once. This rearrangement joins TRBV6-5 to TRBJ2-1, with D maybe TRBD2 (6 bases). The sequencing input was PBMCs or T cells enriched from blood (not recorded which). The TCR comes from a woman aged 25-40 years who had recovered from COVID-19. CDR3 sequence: CASSPGTPDYNEQFF. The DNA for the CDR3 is TGTGCCAGCAGCCCCGGGACTCCGGACTACAATGAGCAGTTCTTC.